This TCR beta chain was obtained from a study of T-cell memory formation after mild COVID-19. TCRdb reprocessed the 5' RACE reads via MiXCR and lists one record per CDR3 protein. This table has over 120,000 distinct CDR3 sequences, 6% to 7% appearing once. This clonotype was counted ten times or more. This TCR derives from an adult woman who had mild COVID-19 (a few samples of this study predate the infection). Cell type and time point are not known. Sequencing was carried out using PBMCs or a T cell subset sorted from them (not recorded which).

CDR3 bases: TGTGCCAGCAGGGTCGGGACAGGGGGCAATGAGCAGTTCTTC. This sequence encodes CASRVGTGGNEQFF. This rearrangement joins TRBV6-6 to TRBJ2-1, with TRBD1 identical over 11 bases. Trimming cost V 6 bases and J 6 bases; bases outside gene matches: 4. CDR3 length: 14 amino acids. Germline V CDR1 and CDR2: MNHNY, SVGAGI (reference sequence).